The clone carrying this T cell receptor beta chain was recorded many times. The data stem from a study of T cells after yellow fever vaccination. This CDR3 spans 16 amino acids. Study-level points and caveats: The CD4 compartment and the CD8 compartment contained a small share of clonotypes in common.

TCRdb fed the 5' RACE reads into MiXCR, producing one record per CDR3 protein. The profile shows 35,000 to 55,000 distinct CDR3 sequences, roughly 6.4% of them singletons. This receptor was identified in a young man who received the YFV17D yellow fever vaccine. The V call is TRBV21-1, the J call TRBJ2-3; the table assigns TRBD2, which was not confirmed against the DNA. TRBV21-1 is a known pseudogene. Sequencing used PBMCs, either bulk or a sorted T-cell subset (CD4+, CD8+, memory, or dextramer-sorted; not recorded which), obtained 45 days after the yellow fever booster vaccination. The CDR3 region is CASNLVSERATDTQYF. The CDR3 DNA sequence: TGTGCCAGCAACCTCGTCTCGGAGCGGGCGACAGATACGCAGTATTTT.